This TCR beta chain was profiled in a study of blood T cell repertoires in COVID-19. Measured with immunoSEQ multiplex PCR; TCRdb has only the in-frame clones, and not every one. The sample holds under 150,000 clones, 70% to 90% seen once. Unmatched junction bases numbered 10, after V lost 4 bases and J lost 5 bases. Germline CDR1 reads SGHKS; CDR2 reads YYEKEE (reference sequence). CDR3 length equals 15 residues. The rearrangement links TRBV5-5 to TRBJ2-5; 8 bases are a match to TRBD2. The sample consisted of peripheral blood. The source is a woman aged 70-85 years who had recovered from COVID-19. CDR3 amino acids: CASSTGLAPWETQYF. The DNA of the CDR3 is TGTGCCAGCAGCACCGGACTAGCCCCATGGGAGACCCAGTACTTC. Using reference TRBV5-5 and TRBJ2-5 for the parts outside the CDR3, the full variable domain is DAGVTQSPTHLIKTRGQQVTLRCSPISGHKSVSWYQQVLGQGPQFIFQYYEKEERGRGNFPDRFSARQFPNYSSELNVNALLLGDSALYLCASSTGLAPWETQYFGPGTRLLVL.